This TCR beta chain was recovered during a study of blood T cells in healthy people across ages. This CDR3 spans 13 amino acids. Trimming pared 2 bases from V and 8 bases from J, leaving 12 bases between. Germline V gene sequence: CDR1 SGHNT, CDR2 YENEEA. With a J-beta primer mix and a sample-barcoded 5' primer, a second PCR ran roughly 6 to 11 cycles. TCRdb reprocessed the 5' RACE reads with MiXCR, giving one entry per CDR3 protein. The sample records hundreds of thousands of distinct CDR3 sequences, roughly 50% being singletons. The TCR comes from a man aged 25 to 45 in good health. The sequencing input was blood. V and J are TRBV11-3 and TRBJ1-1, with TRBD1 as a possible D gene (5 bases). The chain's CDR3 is CASSLKGSTEAFF. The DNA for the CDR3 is TGTGCCAGCAGCTTAAAGGGGAGTACGGAAGCTTTCTTT. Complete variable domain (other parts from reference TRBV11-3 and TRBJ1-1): EAGVVQSPRYKIIEKKQPVAFWCNPISGHNTLYWYLQNLGQGPELLIRYENEEAVDDSQLPKDRFSAERLKGVDSTLKIQPAELGDSAVYLCASSLKGSTEAFFGQGTRLTVV.